Presented here are 30 T cell receptor beta chains from one specimen sequenced in a study of vaccination effects on CD4 cells after COVID-19. Isolation of CD4+ T cells took place after 10 days of culture. The participants, recipients of two vaccine doses, got either BNT162b2 or mRNA-1273. Their recognized antigens are unknown. Libraries were prepared by immunoSEQ multiplex PCR; TCRdb keeps only in-frame clonotypes and omits some of them. The sample carries tens of thousands of clones, around 80% recorded once. Sequenced material: CD4+ T cells from PBMCs cultured without peptide, taken after COVID-19 vaccination. These receptors all come from a human donor who received a COVID-19 vaccine.

The J gene is TRBJ2-1, the V gene TRBV18, with 11 bases aligning to TRBD1. This CDR3 is built from 16 residues. V lost 4 bases, J lost 8 bases, and 10 bases stayed unmatched. CDR1 is KGHSH, CDR2 LQKENI, per germline. The CDR3 DNA reads TGTGCCAGCTCACGCCGGACAGGGGGCAAGGTCGATGAGCAGTTCTTC. It yields the protein CASSRRTGGKVDEQFF.

V is TRBV18 and J is TRBJ2-2; unclear D gene. Trimming cost V 2 bases and J 0 bases, with 7 bases left between them. Germline CDR1 reads KGHSH; CDR2 reads LQKENI. This CDR3 is 15 amino acids long. The CDR3 loop reads CASSPNMANTGELFF. The DNA for the CDR3 is TGTGCCAGCTCACCAAATATGGCGAACACCGGGGAGCTGTTTTTT.

The V call is TRBV7-8, the J call TRBJ1-5, with unresolved D. The CDR3 contains 17 residues. In germline, CDR1 is SGHVS, CDR2 FQNEAQ. Trimming took 5 bases from V and 0 from J, leaving 17 bases between them. The chain's CDR3 is CASSRGPTYYSNQPQHF. DNA of the CDR3: TGTGCCAGCAGCCGAGGACCGACCTACTATAGCAATCAGCCCCAGCATTTT.

The rearrangement joins TRBV29-1 to TRBJ2-5; D is undetermined. The ends were cut back, 7 bases at V and 2 bases at J, with 14 bases in the middle. Germline CDR1 and CDR2: SQVTM and ANQGSEA. The CDR3 loop spans 13 amino acids. CDR3 sequence: CSAAPGLQETQYF. The CDR3 nucleotides read TGCAGCGCGGCACCGGGCCTTCAAGAGACCCAGTACTTC. Full variable domain (rest looked up from reference TRBV29-1 and TRBJ2-5): SAVISQKPSRDICQRGTSLTIQCQVDSQVTMMFWYRQQPGQSLTLIATANQGSEATYESGFVIDKFPISRPNLTFSTLTVSNMSPEDSSIYLCSAAPGLQETQYFGPGTRLLVL.

The gene calls are TRBV5-8 and TRBJ2-5; D remains unclear. With 1 base removed from V and 2 bases from J, the gap between germline ends came to 12 bases. The germline gives CDR1 SGHTS, CDR2 YDEGEE. There are 15 residues in the CDR3. The CDR3 reads CASSLFQSLQETQYF. Written as DNA, the CDR3 is TGTGCCAGCAGCTTGTTTCAGTCCTTACAAGAGACCCAGTACTTC.

CDR3: CASSTRGSSGGTDTQYF. The CDR3, as DNA: TGTGCCAGCAGCACACGCGGATCTAGCGGGGGCACAGATACGCAGTATTTT. This rearrangement joins TRBV9 to TRBJ2-3; TRBD2 agrees at 9 bases. CDR1 SGDLS and CDR2 YYNGEE come from the germline V gene. Unmatched junction bases numbered 10, after V lost 4 bases and J lost 1 base. The CDR3 is 17 amino acids.

J is TRBJ1-4 and V is TRBV29-1; weak D call: TRBD1 (5 bases). Germline values: CDR1 SQVTM, CDR2 ANQGSEA. Trimming removed 6 bases from V and 5 bases from J, with 13 bases in between. The CDR3 has 13 amino acids. The CDR3 nucleotides read TGCAGCGTCTTTGACAGCGTAAATGAAAAACTGTTTTTT. Translated, it gives CSVFDSVNEKLFF.

The chain combines TRBV19 with TRBJ2-2; 10 positions agree with TRBD2. Germline V gene sequence: CDR1 LNHDA, CDR2 SQIVND (reference sequence). Germline trimming cut 5 bases from V and 4 bases from J; bases unmatched to any gene: 4. The CDR3 spans 15 residues. The CDR3 DNA follows: TGTGCCAGTAGTTGGGCTAGCGGGGGCACCGGGGAGCTGTTTTTT. Residues: CASSWASGGTGELFF.

The CDR3 nucleotides are TGTGCCAGCAGAGAACGGGGGGGCCGGGTAGGGGAGCAGTTCTTC. As protein: CASRERGGRVGEQFF. This chain connects TRBV3-1 (or the pseudogene TRBV3-2) to TRBJ2-1; 8 nucleotides align to TRBD2. The CDR3 length is 15 residues. The ends lost 6 bases at V and 10 bases at J; junction bases unmatched: 14. Germline V gene sequence: CDR1 LGHDT, CDR2 YNNKEL (reference sequence).

The gene calls are TRBV3-1 (or the pseudogene TRBV3-2) and TRBJ2-3, with D unclear. The CDR3 runs 13 residues. CDR1 is LGHDT, CDR2 YNNKEL, per germline (reference sequence). The germline V and J ends were trimmed by 3 bases and 2 bases, with 6 bases remaining between them. For the CDR3, the DNA is TGTGCCAGCAGCCAGGCCTTCACAGATACGCAGTATTTT. Translation: CASSQAFTDTQYF.

This chain uses TRBV18 with TRBJ2-7; D possibly uses TRBD1 or TRBD2 (5 bases each). Trimming left V 3 bases short and J 2 bases short, with 14 bases between. CDR1 KGHSH and CDR2 LQKENI come from the germline V gene. This CDR3 spans 15 amino acids. The CDR3 region has the DNA TGTGCCAGCTCACCCAACCGGGGCGGAACCTACGAGCAGTACGTC. Its translation: CASSPNRGGTYEQYV.

The V gene is TRBV9, the J gene TRBJ1-1; TRBD1 agrees at 7 bases. The CDR3 contains 14 residues. Trimming removed 2 bases from V and 5 bases from J; junction bases left unmatched: 6. Germline CDR1 and CDR2: SGDLS and YYNGEE. CDR3 sequence reads: CASSVSAGGTEAFF. The CDR3 DNA reads TGTGCCAGCAGCGTGTCGGCAGGGGGAACTGAAGCTTTCTTT.

The CDR3 DNA reads as TGTGCCAGCAGTTCTGGACTAGCTGACATTCAGTACTTC. As protein: CASSSGLADIQYF. V usage is TRBV27 and J usage is TRBJ2-4; TRBD2 matches 8 bases. Losses at the gene ends were 4 bases for V and 8 bases for J; bases not matched to a gene: 4. Germline CDR1 reads MNHEY; CDR2 reads SMNVEV (reference sequence). CDR3 size: 13 residues.

The chain links TRBV5-5 to TRBJ2-3; the D is unclear. The V end was cut by 0 bases, the J end by 2 bases, with 7 bases between. The CDR3 totals 14 residues. Germline V gene sequence: CDR1 SGHKS, CDR2 YYEKEE (reference sequence). As DNA, the CDR3 is TGTGCCAGCAGCTTGGAGACTTTCACAGATACGCAGTATTTT. It is translated as CASSLETFTDTQYF.

V is TRBV28 and J is TRBJ2-7, with 8 bases that match TRBD2. J lost 0 bases, V lost 7 bases, and 8 bases had no gene match. The CDR3 has 15 residues. Per the germline V gene, CDR1 is MDHEN and CDR2 is SYDVKM. The CDR3 DNA is TGTGCCAGCAAAAAGGCGGGAGGAGCCTCCTACGAGCAGTACGTC. Translated: CASKKAGGASYEQYV.

This chain uses TRBV5-1 with TRBJ2-1; TRBD1 matches 8 bases. Germline CDR1 reads SGHRS; CDR2 reads YFSETQ. CDR3 length: 16 amino acids. The junction had 4 bases not matched to a gene; V was cut back by 1 base and J by 1 base. The CDR3 loop reads CASSLTGQVSYNEQFF. DNA of the CDR3: TGCGCCAGCAGCTTGACGGGACAGGTATCCTACAATGAGCAGTTCTTC.

The chain links TRBV27 to TRBJ2-1, with 14 bases that match TRBD2. Germline assignment: CDR1 MNHEY and CDR2 SMNVEV (reference sequence). V was clipped by 3 bases and J by 6 bases; unmatched bases: 4. CDR3 length: 16 residues. The chain's CDR3 is CASSFRLAGGTNEQFF. DNA for the CDR3: TGTGCCAGCAGTTTCCGACTAGCGGGGGGGACCAATGAGCAGTTCTTC.

The chain is built from TRBV7-8 and TRBJ2-6; D unclear. CDR3 length equals 13 residues. Germline loops: CDR1 SGHVS, CDR2 FQNEAQ. V dropped 1 base and J dropped 9 bases, with 7 bases sitting between them. CDR3 sequence: CASSLEGGNVLTF. The CDR3 DNA follows: TGTGCCAGCAGCTTAGAGGGCGGCAACGTCCTGACTTTC.

The chain's CDR3 is CASSELIGAGYTF. The CDR3 DNA reads as TGTGCCAGCAGTGAGCTAATAGGGGCTGGCTACACCTTC. The gene calls are TRBV6-1 and TRBJ1-2, with D possibly TRBD1 on 5 matching bases. V lost 3 bases and J lost 7, with 12 bases in between. In germline, CDR1 is MNHNS, CDR2 SASEGT. This CDR3 is built from 13 residues.

The rearrangement links TRBV18 to TRBJ1-2; no firm D call. The ends were cut back, 4 bases at V and 7 bases at J, with 10 bases in the middle. From germline, CDR1 is KGHSH and CDR2 LQKENI. This CDR3 spans 12 amino acids. CDR3: CASSQPDGGYTF. The CDR3 nucleotides read TGTGCCAGCTCACAGCCCGATGGTGGCTACACCTTC.

The rearrangement uses TRBV2 and TRBJ1-3; D may be TRBD1 (6 bases). Germline assignment: CDR1 SNHLY and CDR2 FYNNEI. The CDR3 loop spans 13 amino acids. Trimming stripped 7 bases from V and 1 base from J, with 8 bases between. The CDR3 loop is CASKRGSGNTIYF. In DNA form, the CDR3 reads TGTGCCAGCAAGAGGGGGTCTGGAAACACCATATATTTT.

The rearrangement links TRBV18 to TRBJ1-4, with 8 positions matching TRBD1. The V and J ends lost 5 bases and 3 bases, in that order; junction bases with no gene match: 5. CDR1 is KGHSH, CDR2 LQKENI, per germline. The length of the CDR3 is 15 residues. CDR3 sequence reads: CASSIGQGPNEKLFF. In DNA form, the CDR3 reads TGTGCCAGCTCAATCGGACAGGGTCCTAATGAAAAACTGTTTTTT. Complete variable domain (other parts from reference TRBV18 and TRBJ1-4): NAGVMQNPRHLVRRRGQEARLRCSPMKGHSHVYWYRQLPEEGLKFMVYLQKENIIDESGMPKERFSAEFPKEGPSILRIQQVVRGDSAAYFCASSIGQGPNEKLFFGSGTQLSVL.

The chain recombines TRBV5-4 with TRBJ2-7; D gene unclear. Trimming removed 1 base at V and 0 bases at J, with 5 bases between. This CDR3 contains 13 residues. Germline V gene lookup returns CDR1 SGHNT and CDR2 YYREEE (reference sequence). In DNA, the CDR3 is TGTGCCAGCAGCTTGTACAGCTCCTACGAGCAGTACGTC. This sequence encodes CASSLYSSYEQYV.

The chain joins TRBV10-3 to TRBJ1-5; 7 positions match TRBD1. The germline gives CDR1 ENHRY, CDR2 SYGVKD. The trim removed 4 bases at V and 7 bases at J, leaving 7 bases unmatched. This CDR3 is built from 14 residues. The CDR3 bases are TGTGCCATCAGTGTAGACAGGGTAGGACAGCCCCAGCATTTT. Translating it yields CAISVDRVGQPQHF.

The V and J genes are TRBV30 and TRBJ2-3; D unclear. Germline V lookup: CDR1 GTSNPN, CDR2 SVGIG (reference sequence). V lost 0 bases and J lost 5, with 9 bases in between. There are 13 residues in the CDR3. DNA of the CDR3: TGTGCCTGGAGTGTACCCTTACGAGATACGCAGTATTTT. It yields the protein CAWSVPLRDTQYF.

The J gene is TRBJ1-1, the V gene TRBV30, with 8 bases lining up with TRBD1. This CDR3 region has 15 residues. Germline CDR1 reads GTSNPN; CDR2 reads SVGIG (reference sequence). Trimming removed 4 bases from V and 1 base from J; junction bases left unmatched: 8. As DNA, the CDR3 is TGTGCCTGGATGGAAGACAGGGGCAGGAACACTGAAGCTTTCTTT. As protein: CAWMEDRGRNTEAFF.

This sequence joins TRBV18 and TRBJ1-4; D is ambiguous. V was shortened by 4 bases and J by 0 bases, with 12 bases between the two germline ends. The CDR3 extends over 16 amino acids. Germline CDR1 and CDR2: KGHSH and LQKENI. CDR3 in amino acids: CASSRSRTATNEKLFF. The CDR3 region has the DNA TGTGCCAGCTCACGTTCCAGAACAGCAACTAATGAAAAACTGTTTTTT. Full variable domain (outside the CDR3, taken from reference TRBV18 and TRBJ1-4): NAGVMQNPRHLVRRRGQEARLRCSPMKGHSHVYWYRQLPEEGLKFMVYLQKENIIDESGMPKERFSAEFPKEGPSILRIQQVVRGDSAAYFCASSRSRTATNEKLFFGSGTQLSVL.

The chain combines TRBV6-4 with TRBJ1-6; 7 positions match TRBD1. The CDR3 is 14 residues long. The V and J ends lost 6 bases and 8 bases, in that order; junction bases with no gene match: 7. In germline, CDR1 is MRHNA, CDR2 SNTAGT. CDR3 coding DNA: TGTGCCAGCAGGACGACAGGGAGGGATTCACCCCTCCACTTT. This gives the protein CASRTTGRDSPLHF.

The J gene is TRBJ2-1, the V gene TRBV15; no clear D gene. The CDR3 totals 17 residues. V lost 0 bases, J lost 0 bases, and 12 bases lay in between. Germline V CDR1 and CDR2: LNHNV, YYDKDF (reference sequence). In DNA, the CDR3 is TGTGCCACCAGCAGAGATCTGGTAGTAAGCTCCTACAATGAGCAGTTCTTC. It specifies CATSRDLVVSSYNEQFF.

The V and J genes are TRBV9 and TRBJ1-1; maybe TRBD1 (5 bases). V lost 4 bases to trimming and J lost 3 bases, with 13 bases between them. In germline, CDR1 is SGDLS, CDR2 YYNGEE. The CDR3 has 14 residues. The CDR3 DNA reads as TGTGCCAGCAGCCCATTCCCCAGGGACACTGAAGCTTTCTTT. It specifies CASSPFPRDTEAFF.